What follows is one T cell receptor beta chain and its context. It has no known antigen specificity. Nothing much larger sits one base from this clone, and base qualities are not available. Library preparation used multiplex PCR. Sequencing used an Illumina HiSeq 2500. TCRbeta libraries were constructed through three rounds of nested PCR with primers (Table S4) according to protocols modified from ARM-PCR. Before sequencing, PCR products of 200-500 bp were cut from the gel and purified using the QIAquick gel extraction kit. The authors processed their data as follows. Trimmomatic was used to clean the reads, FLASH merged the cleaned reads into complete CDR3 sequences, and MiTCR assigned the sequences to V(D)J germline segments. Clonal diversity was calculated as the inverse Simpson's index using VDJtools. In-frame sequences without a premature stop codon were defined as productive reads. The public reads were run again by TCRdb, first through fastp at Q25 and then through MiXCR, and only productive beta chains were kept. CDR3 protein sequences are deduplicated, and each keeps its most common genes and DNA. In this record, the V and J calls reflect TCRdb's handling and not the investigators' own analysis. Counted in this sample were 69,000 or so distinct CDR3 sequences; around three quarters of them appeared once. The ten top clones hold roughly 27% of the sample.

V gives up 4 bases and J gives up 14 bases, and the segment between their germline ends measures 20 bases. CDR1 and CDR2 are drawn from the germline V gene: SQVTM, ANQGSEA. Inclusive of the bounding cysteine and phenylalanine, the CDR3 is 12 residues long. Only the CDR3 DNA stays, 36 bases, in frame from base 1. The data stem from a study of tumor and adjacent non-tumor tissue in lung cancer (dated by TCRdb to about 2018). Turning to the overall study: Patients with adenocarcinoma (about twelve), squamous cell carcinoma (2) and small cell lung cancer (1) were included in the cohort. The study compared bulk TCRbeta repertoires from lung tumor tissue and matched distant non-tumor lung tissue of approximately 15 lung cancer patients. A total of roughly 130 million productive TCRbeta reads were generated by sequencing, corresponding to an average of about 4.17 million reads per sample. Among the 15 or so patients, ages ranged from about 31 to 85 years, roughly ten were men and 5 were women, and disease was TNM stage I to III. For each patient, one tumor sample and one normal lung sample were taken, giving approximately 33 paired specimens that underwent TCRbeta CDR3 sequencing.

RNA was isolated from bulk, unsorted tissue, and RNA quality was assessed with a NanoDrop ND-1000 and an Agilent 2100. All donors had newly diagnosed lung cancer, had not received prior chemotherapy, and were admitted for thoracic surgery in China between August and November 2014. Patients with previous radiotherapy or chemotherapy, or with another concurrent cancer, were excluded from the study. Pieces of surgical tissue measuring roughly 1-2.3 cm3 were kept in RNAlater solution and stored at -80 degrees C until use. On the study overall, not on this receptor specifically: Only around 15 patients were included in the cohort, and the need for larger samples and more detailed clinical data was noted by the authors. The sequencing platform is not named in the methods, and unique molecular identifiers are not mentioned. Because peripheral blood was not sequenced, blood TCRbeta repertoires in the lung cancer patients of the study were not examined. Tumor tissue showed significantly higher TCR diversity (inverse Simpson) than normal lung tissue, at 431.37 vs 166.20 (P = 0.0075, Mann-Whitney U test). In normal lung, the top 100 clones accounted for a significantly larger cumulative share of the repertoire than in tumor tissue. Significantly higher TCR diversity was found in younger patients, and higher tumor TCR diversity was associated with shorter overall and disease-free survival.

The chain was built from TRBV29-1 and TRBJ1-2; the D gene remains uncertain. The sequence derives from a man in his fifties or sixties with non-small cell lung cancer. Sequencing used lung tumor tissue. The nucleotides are TGCAGCGTTGCGCCGTCGAACTATGGCCATACCTTC. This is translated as CSVAPSNYGHTF.